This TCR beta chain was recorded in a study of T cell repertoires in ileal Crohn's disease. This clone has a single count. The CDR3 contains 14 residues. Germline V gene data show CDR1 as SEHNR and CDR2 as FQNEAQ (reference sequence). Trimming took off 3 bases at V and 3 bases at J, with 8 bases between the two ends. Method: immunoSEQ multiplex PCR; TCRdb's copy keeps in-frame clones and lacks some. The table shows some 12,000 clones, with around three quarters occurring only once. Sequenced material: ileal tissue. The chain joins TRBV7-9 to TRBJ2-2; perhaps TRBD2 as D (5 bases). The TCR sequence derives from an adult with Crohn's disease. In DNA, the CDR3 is TGTGCCAGCAGCTTTGAGGGTTACACCGGGGAGCTGTTTTTT. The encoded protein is CASSFEGYTGELFF. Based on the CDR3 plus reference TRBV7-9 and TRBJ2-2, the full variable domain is DTGVSQNPRHKITKRGQNVTFRCDPISEHNRLYWYRQTLGQGPEFLTYFQNEAQLEKSRLLSDRFSAERPKGSFSTLEIQRTEQGDSAMYLCASSFEGYTGELFFGEGSRLTVL.